In this sample, the clone carrying this T cell receptor beta chain turned up a few times. Its antigen is not identified. Scientists amplified the TCR beta CDR3 regions from RNA transcripts. HTBI-primed first-round RT-PCR preceded second-round multiplex PCR. TCRdb processed the multiplex PCR reads anew with MiXCR; each CDR3 protein has one entry. This table holds 500,000 to 700,000 distinct CDR3 sequences, about 40% found once. This entry belongs to a study of Graves' ophthalmopathy and Graves' hyperthyroidism. The study, taken as a whole, reports: A roughly 83% specificity and 87.88% sensitivity were achieved by a 13-signature model that separated ophthalmopathy from stable hyperthyroidism. Detected in blood as well were most expanded thyroid clonotypes with frequency above 0.001. At about 69% sensitivity and over 72% specificity, the model predicted progression of the ophthalmopathy.

It was on clinical symptoms, serum thyroxine, TRAb, thyroid ultrasound and orbital computed tomography that diagnosis relied. The sequence came from an adult man with Graves' hyperthyroidism. Material for sequencing was peripheral blood or thyroid tissue (not recorded which).

CDR3 DNA sequence: TGTGCCATCAGTGAGTCAACAGCCCCAGATACGCAGTATTTT. This encodes CAISESTAPDTQYF. The rearrangement joins TRBV10-3 to TRBJ2-3; D not certain. Germline CDR1 is ENHRY and CDR2 is SYGVKD. The V end was cut by 0 bases, the J end by 4 bases, with 8 bases between. CDR3 length: 14 amino acids.